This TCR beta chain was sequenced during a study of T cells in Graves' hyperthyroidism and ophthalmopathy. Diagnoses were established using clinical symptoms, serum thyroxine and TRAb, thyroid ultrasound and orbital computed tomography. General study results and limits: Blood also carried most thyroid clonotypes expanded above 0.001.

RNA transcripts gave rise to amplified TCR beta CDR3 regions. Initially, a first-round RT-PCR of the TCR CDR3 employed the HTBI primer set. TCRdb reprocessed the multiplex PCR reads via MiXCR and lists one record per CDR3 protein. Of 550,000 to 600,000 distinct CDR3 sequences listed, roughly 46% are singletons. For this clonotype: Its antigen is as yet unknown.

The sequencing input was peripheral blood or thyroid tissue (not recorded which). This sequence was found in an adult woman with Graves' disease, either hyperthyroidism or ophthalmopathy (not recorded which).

DNA for the CDR3: TGTGCCACCAGCAGAGAGGGCCGTGAGCAGTTCTTC. It is translated as CATSREGREQFF. This chain connects TRBV15 to TRBJ2-1, with no clear D. V dropped 0 bases and J dropped 9 bases, with 6 bases sitting between them. Germline lookup yields CDR1 LNHNV and CDR2 YYDKDF (reference sequence). The CDR3 is made up of 12 amino acids.